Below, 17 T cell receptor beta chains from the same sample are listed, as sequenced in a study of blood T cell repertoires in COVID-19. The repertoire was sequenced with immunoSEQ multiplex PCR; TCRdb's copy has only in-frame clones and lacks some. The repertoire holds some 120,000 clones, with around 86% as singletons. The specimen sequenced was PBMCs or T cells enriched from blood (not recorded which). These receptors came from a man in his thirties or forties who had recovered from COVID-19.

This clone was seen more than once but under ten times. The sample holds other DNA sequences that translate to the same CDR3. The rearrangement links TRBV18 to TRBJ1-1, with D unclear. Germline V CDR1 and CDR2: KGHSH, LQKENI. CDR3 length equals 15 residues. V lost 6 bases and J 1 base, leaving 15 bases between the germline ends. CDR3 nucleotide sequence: TGTGCCAGCTCGCCATATCCTACAGAGAACACTGAAGCTTTCTTT. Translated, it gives CASSPYPTENTEAFF.

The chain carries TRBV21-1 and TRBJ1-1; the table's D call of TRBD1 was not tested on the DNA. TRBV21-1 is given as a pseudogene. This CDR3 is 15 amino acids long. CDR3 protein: CASSKATGSGTEAFF. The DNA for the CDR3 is TGTGCCAGCAGCAAAGCTACAGGATCTGGCACTGAAGCTTTCTTT.

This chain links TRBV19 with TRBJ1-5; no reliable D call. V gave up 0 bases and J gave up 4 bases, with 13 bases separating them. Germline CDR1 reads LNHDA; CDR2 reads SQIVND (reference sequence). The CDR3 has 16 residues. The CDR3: CASSIDRSPANQPQHF. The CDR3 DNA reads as TGTGCCAGTAGTATAGATCGTTCCCCAGCGAATCAGCCCCAGCATTTT.

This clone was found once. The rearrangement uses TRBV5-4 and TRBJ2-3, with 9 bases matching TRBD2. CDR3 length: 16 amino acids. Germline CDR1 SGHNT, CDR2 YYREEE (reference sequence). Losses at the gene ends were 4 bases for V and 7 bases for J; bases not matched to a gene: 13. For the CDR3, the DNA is TGTGCCAGCAGCCTGCTGGGAGCGGGGGGCCCGTATACGCAGTATTTT. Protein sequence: CASSLLGAGGPYTQYF.

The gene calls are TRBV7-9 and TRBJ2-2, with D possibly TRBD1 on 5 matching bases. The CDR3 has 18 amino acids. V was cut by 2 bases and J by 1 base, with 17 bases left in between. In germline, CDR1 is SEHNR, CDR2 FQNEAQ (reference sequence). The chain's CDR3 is CASSLRATRQGNTGELFF. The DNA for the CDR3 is TGTGCCAGCAGCTTAAGAGCAACGCGGCAGGGGAACACCGGGGAGCTGTTTTTT.

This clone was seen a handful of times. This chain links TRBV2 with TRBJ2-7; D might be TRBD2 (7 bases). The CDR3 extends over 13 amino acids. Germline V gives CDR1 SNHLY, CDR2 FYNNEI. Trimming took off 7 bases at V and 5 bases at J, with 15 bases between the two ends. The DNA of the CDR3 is TGTGCCAGCAATCGAGGGGGGGTTCACGAGCAGTACTTC. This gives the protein CASNRGGVHEQYF.

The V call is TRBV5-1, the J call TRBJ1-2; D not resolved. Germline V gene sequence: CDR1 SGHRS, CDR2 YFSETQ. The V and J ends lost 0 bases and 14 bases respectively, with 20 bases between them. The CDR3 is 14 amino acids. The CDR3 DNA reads TGCGCCAGCAGCTTGGAAGGACCAACTGGAGGGTGTACCTTC. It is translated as CASSLEGPTGGCTF.

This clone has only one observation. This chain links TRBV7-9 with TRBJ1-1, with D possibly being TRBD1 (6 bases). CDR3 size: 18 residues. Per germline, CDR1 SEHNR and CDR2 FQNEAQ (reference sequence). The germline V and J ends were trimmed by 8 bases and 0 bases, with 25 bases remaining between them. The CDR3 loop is CASDGQTTMINMNTEAFF. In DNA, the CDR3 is TGTGCCAGCGATGGACAGACTACGATGATTAACATGAACACTGAAGCTTTCTTT.

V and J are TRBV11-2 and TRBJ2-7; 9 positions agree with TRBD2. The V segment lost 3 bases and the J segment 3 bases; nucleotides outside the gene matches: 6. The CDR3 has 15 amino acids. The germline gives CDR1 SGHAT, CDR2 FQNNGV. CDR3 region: CASSFSSGSGYEQYF. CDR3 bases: TGTGCCAGCAGCTTCAGTAGCGGGAGTGGCTACGAGCAGTACTTC.

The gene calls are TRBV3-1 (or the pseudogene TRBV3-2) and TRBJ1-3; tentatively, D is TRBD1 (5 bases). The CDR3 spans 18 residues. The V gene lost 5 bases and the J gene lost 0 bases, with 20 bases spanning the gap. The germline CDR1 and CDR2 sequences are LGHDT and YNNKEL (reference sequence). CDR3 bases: TGTGCCAGCAGCGAACAACGGCGGGGGGAGAACTCTGGAAACACCATATATTTT. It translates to CASSEQRRGENSGNTIYF.

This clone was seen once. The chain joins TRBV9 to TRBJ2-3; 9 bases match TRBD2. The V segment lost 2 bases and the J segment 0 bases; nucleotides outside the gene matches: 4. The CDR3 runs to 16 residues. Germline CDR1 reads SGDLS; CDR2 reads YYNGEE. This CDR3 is CASSVFLAGSTDTQYF. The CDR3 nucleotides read TGTGCCAGCAGCGTCTTCCTAGCGGGAAGCACAGATACGCAGTATTTT.

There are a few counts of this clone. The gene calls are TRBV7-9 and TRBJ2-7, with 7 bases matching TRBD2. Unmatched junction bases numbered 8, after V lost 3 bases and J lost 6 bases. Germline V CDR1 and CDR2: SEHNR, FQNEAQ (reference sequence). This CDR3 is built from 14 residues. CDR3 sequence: CASSFSGGPSEQYF. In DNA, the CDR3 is TGTGCCAGCAGCTTTTCGGGAGGCCCCTCCGAGCAGTACTTC.

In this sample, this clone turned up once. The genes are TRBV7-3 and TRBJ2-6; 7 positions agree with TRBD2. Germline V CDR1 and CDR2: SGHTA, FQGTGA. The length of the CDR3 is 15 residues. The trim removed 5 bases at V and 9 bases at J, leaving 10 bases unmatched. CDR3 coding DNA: TGTGCCAGCAGCCGGGGAGGGGCCGACGTCAACGTCCTGACTTTC. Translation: CASSRGGADVNVLTF.

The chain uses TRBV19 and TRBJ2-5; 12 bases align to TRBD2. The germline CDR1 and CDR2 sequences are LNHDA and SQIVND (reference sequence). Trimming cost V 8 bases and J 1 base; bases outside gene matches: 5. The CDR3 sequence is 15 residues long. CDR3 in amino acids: CASRRLAGAQETQYF. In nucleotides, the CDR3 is TGTGCCAGTCGAAGACTAGCGGGGGCCCAAGAGACCCAGTACTTC. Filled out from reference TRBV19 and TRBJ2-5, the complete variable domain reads DGGITQSPKYLFRKEGQNVTLSCEQNLNHDAMYWYRQDPGQGLRLIYYSQIVNDFQKGDIAEGYSVSREKKESFPLTVTSAQKNPTAFYLCASRRLAGAQETQYFGPGTRLLVL.

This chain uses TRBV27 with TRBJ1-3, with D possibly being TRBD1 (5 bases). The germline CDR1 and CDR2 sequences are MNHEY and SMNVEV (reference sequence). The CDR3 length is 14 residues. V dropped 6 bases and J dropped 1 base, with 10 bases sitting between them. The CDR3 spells CASSPGWSGNTIYF. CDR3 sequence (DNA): TGTGCCAGCAGCCCAGGGTGGTCTGGAAACACCATATATTTT.

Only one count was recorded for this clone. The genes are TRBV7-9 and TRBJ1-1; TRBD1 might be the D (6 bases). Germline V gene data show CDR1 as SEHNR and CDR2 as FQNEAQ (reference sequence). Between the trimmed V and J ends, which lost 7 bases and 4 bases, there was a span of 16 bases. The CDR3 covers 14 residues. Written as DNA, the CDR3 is TGTGCCAGCACCCTGGGTCAGGGGAGCACTGAAGCTTTCTTT. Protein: CASTLGQGSTEAFF.

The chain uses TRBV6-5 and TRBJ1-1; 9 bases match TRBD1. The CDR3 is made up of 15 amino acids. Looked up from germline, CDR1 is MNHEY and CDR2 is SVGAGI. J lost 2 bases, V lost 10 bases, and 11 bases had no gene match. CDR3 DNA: TGTGCCACTACTTACGGGGACAGGGTTAACACTGAAGCTTTCTTT. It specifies CATTYGDRVNTEAFF.